Sequencing of this T cell receptor beta chain was carried out in a study of blood T cell repertoires in COVID-19. For the study at large: The study drew acute and convalescent COVID-19 samples from the United States, Italy and Spain. The cDNA or gDNA used as material had been derived from T cells, B-cell-depleted T cells, or PBMCs.

Study processing details: How many nucleated cells were present was estimated from reference gene primer amplification. The repertoire was sequenced with immunoSEQ multiplex PCR; TCRdb's copy has only in-frame clones and lacks some. V and J calls plus clone size are reproduced from that table; the DNA served to infer D and trimming. The table has 150,000 to 180,000 clones, roughly 80% seen once. Germline V gene data show CDR1 as SGHTA and CDR2 as FQGNSA. The V gene lost 1 base and the J gene lost 5 bases, with 17 bases spanning the gap. The CDR3 has 16 amino acids. In its sample, this clone was seen once.

Sequencing was carried out using peripheral blood. This rearrangement joins TRBV7-2 to TRBJ2-5; maybe TRBD2 (7 bases). The clonotype comes from a man older than 75 with acute or convalescent COVID-19. The CDR3 DNA reads as TGTGCCAGCAGCTTAGTAGGGGGGGGGCCTGGTGAGACCCAGTACTTC. This encodes CASSLVGGGPGETQYF.